The clone carrying this TCR beta chain was detected many times. RNA transcripts served as template for amplifying TCR beta CDR3 sequences. Scientists carried out first-round RT-PCR using HTBI primers and then a second-round multiplex PCR. TCRdb re-called the multiplex PCR reads with MiXCR, one entry per CDR3 protein. The sample yields a few hundred thousand distinct CDR3 sequences, about 16% seen once. These data belong to a study of Graves' ophthalmopathy and Graves' hyperthyroidism. The CDR3 contains 15 residues. Germline CDR1 and CDR2: LNHNV and YYDKDF (reference sequence). V was shortened by 0 bases and J by 0 bases, with 6 bases between the two germline ends. For donors with ophthalmopathy, the disease showed moderate-to-severe activity, reached CAS ≥3 and NOSPECS ≥4, and had lasted under 3 months. The evidence that diagnosis relied on was clinical symptoms, serum thyroxine, TRAb, thyroid ultrasound and orbital computed tomography. The PBMCs had their origin in roughly 10 ml of fresh peripheral blood.

V gene TRBV15 combines with J gene TRBJ2-4; D not certain. The sample was peripheral blood. This TCR was sampled from a woman aged 18-30 years with Graves' ophthalmopathy. In DNA, the CDR3 is TGTGCCACCAGCAGAGAGAGTATAGCCAAAAACATTCAGTACTTC. This codes for CATSRESIAKNIQYF.